One sample yielded the 23 T cell receptor beta chains listed below, sequenced in a study of T-cell reconstitution after alpha-beta-depleted transplantation in children. Preparation of the TCRbeta library was carried out with unique molecular identifiers. TCRdb re-derived calls from the PCR reads in MiXCR, one entry per CDR3 protein. This sample has around 410,000 distinct CDR3 sequences, with roughly a tenth found just once. The sequences come from PBMCs from the stem cell graft donor, collected from the stem cell graft. These receptors were collected from a human donor who donated a stem cell graft to a child with acute myeloid leukemia.

The genes are TRBV29-1 and TRBJ1-1, with 7 bases identical to TRBD1. The CDR3 length is 14 residues. Germline V gene sequence: CDR1 SQVTM, CDR2 ANQGSEA. V lost 3 bases, J lost 4 bases, and 8 bases stayed unmatched. The CDR3 sequence is CSVEGTGDGTEAFF. CDR3 DNA sequence: TGCAGCGTTGAGGGTACAGGGGACGGCACTGAAGCTTTCTTT.

The J gene is TRBJ2-3, the V gene TRBV9; D is ambiguous. This CDR3 contains 14 residues. Between the trimmed V and J ends, which lost 0 bases and 3 bases, there was a span of 8 bases. CDR1 is SGDLS, CDR2 YYNGEE, per germline. In DNA form, the CDR3 reads TGTGCCAGCAGCGTAGTGTGGGGTACAGATACGCAGTATTTT. The encoded protein is CASSVVWGTDTQYF.

The chain employs TRBV20-1 and TRBJ2-6; D uncertain. The germline CDR1 and CDR2 sequences are DFQATT and SNEGSKA (reference sequence). This CDR3 comprises 15 residues. V was cut by 0 bases and J by 2 bases, with 8 bases left in between. For the CDR3, the DNA is TGCAGTGCTAGAGATAGGTTGGCTGGGGCCAACGTCCTGACTTTC. It translates to CSARDRLAGANVLTF.

The J gene is TRBJ2-3, the V gene TRBV5-1; no clear D. Trimming cost V 7 bases and J 1 base, with 13 bases left between them. This CDR3 region has 14 residues. From germline, CDR1 is SGHRS and CDR2 YFSETQ. The CDR3 is CASASLFGTDTQYF. Here the CDR3 DNA reads TGCGCCAGCGCCTCCCTGTTTGGCACAGATACGCAGTATTTT. The complete variable domain, with remaining parts taken from reference TRBV5-1 and TRBJ2-3, reads KAGVTQTPRYLIKTRGQQVTLSCSPISGHRSVSWYQQTPGQGLQFLFEYFSETQRNKGNFPGRFSGRQFSNSRSEMNVSTLELGDSALYLCASASLFGTDTQYFGPGTRLTVL.

The table lists this clonotype with many counts. The chain links TRBV5-6 to TRBJ1-2; possibly TRBD1 for D (5 bases). In germline, CDR1 is SGHDT, CDR2 YYEEEE. V lost 9 bases and J lost 7, with 22 bases in between. The CDR3 totals 14 residues. This CDR3 reads CATTARGLYGGYTF. The CDR3 nucleotides read TGTGCCACCACCGCCCGGGGACTCTATGGTGGCTACACCTTC.

The table lists this clonotype with many counts. This rearrangement joins TRBV20-1 to TRBJ1-3; tentatively, D is TRBD1 (5 bases). Germline CDR1 reads DFQATT; CDR2 reads SNEGSKA (reference sequence). This CDR3 comprises 16 residues. The V gene lost 6 bases and the J gene lost 0 bases, with 18 bases spanning the gap. CDR3 nucleotides: TGCAGTGCCCACTCGTGGGACTCCACCTCTGGAAACACCATATATTTT. Translated, it gives CSAHSWDSTSGNTIYF.

The chain recombines TRBV6-5 with TRBJ2-2; TRBD1 or TRBD2 may be the D gene (5 bases each). The CDR3 runs 15 residues. V was shortened by 2 bases and J by 2 bases, with 9 bases between the two germline ends. Per germline, CDR1 MNHEY and CDR2 SVGAGI. CDR3 in DNA: TGTGCCAGCAGTTACCGGGACGTCAACACCGGGGAGCTGTTTTTT. This gives the protein CASSYRDVNTGELFF.

This clonotype has a handful of counts. J is TRBJ2-6 and V is TRBV5-1; D unresolved. CDR3 length: 13 amino acids. CDR1 is SGHRS, CDR2 YFSETQ, per germline. V lost 1 base to trimming and J lost 10 bases, with 9 bases between them. In DNA form, the CDR3 reads TGCGCCAGCAGCTTGAGGTCCGGAAACGTCCTGACTTTC. Translating it yields CASSLRSGNVLTF.

This clonotype was counted ten times or more. This chain uses TRBV7-3 with TRBJ2-7, with a tentative D call TRBD2 (6 bases). There are 16 residues in the CDR3. The V gene's germline CDR1 is SGHTA and CDR2 FQGTGA. V lost 2 bases, J lost 3 bases, and 17 bases lay in between. In DNA form, the CDR3 reads TGTGCCAGCAGCTTAGGAGGGGAGGCCCCTCTCTACGAGCAGTACTTC. Protein product: CASSLGGEAPLYEQYF.

The gene calls are TRBV19 and TRBJ1-2; no reliable D call. From germline, CDR1 is LNHDA and CDR2 SQIVND (reference sequence). Trimming took 2 bases from V and 3 from J, leaving 7 bases between them. The CDR3 length is 13 residues. CDR3 amino acids: CASSITKDYGYTF. CDR3 in DNA: TGTGCCAGTAGTATAACTAAGGACTATGGCTACACCTTC.

V gene TRBV19 combines with J gene TRBJ2-3, with 8 nucleotides matching TRBD1. The V and J ends lost 1 base and 3 bases, in that order; junction bases with no gene match: 9. Germline values: CDR1 LNHDA, CDR2 SQIVND (reference sequence). The CDR3 consists of 17 residues. DNA of the CDR3: TGTGCCAGTAGTATAGGACGGACAGGGTCTCGGACAGATACGCAGTATTTT. It encodes CASSIGRTGSRTDTQYF. The full variable domain, with the rest looked up from reference TRBV19 and TRBJ2-3, is DGGITQSPKYLFRKEGQNVTLSCEQNLNHDAMYWYRQDPGQGLRLIYYSQIVNDFQKGDIAEGYSVSREKKESFPLTVTSAQKNPTAFYLCASSIGRTGSRTDTQYFGPGTRLTVL.

This clonotype has more than one count but fewer than ten. The chain employs TRBV5-1 and TRBJ1-2, with 9 bases aligning to TRBD1. Looked up from germline, CDR1 is SGHRS and CDR2 is YFSETQ. Unmatched junction bases numbered 6, after V lost 4 bases and J lost 8 bases. The CDR3 sequence is 13 residues long. CDR3 sequence (DNA): TGCGCCAGCAGCGCGGACAGGGGAGAAGGCTACACCTTC. Translation gives CASSADRGEGYTF.

On this clonotype: The conserved phenylalanine or tryptophan normally closing the CDR3 is absent here, so this likely arose from a read error. The chain has TRBV6-5 and TRBJ2-2, with no clear D. V lost 2 bases and J 6 bases, leaving 7 bases between the germline ends. The CDR3 sequence is 13 residues long. Germline V lookup: CDR1 MNHEY, CDR2 SVGAGI. This chain's CDR3 is CASSYGLAGELFL. The CDR3 DNA follows: TGTGCCAGCAGTTACGGTTTGGCCGGGGAGCTGTTTTTG.

The chain links TRBV11-2 to TRBJ2-3; D might be TRBD2 (5 bases). V shed 7 bases and J shed 3 bases, with 17 bases lying between them. The CDR3 length is 15 residues. Germline V lookup: CDR1 SGHAT, CDR2 FQNNGV. The CDR3 region has the DNA TGTGCCAGCACCTCTCTCCCCCCGGGGACAGATACGCAGTATTTT. This translates into CASTSLPPGTDTQYF.

The chain is built from TRBV7-8 and TRBJ1-3; D gene unclear. CDR1 is SGHVS and CDR2 is FQNEAQ in the germline V gene. Trimming left V 1 base short and J 6 bases short, with 10 bases between. The CDR3 runs 14 residues. The CDR3 nucleotides are TGTGCCAGCAGCTTAGGACGAAGGGTAAACACCATATATTTT. It specifies CASSLGRRVNTIYF.

This clonotype was seen at least ten times. The chain carries TRBV20-1 and TRBJ2-2; no definite D call. The CDR3 length is 12 residues. Germline lookup yields CDR1 DFQATT and CDR2 SNEGSKA (reference sequence). The V end was cut by 0 bases, the J end by 8 bases, with 7 bases between. The CDR3 coding sequence is TGCAGTGCTAGAGATCATAGAGGGGAGCTGTTTTTT. Its protein product is CSARDHRGELFF.

The chain is built from TRBV12-3 or TRBV12-4 and TRBJ2-1, with 9 bases identical to TRBD1. Losses at the gene ends were 3 bases for V and 2 bases for J; bases not matched to a gene: 2. There are 15 residues in the CDR3. CDR3 amino acids: CASSFGTGTYNEQFF. The CDR3 DNA is TGTGCCAGCAGTTTCGGGACAGGGACCTACAATGAGCAGTTCTTC.

The chain recombines TRBV13 with TRBJ2-1; 9 positions match TRBD2. The CDR3 contains 17 residues. Looked up from germline, CDR1 is PRHDT and CDR2 is FYEKMQ (reference sequence). V lost 3 bases, J lost 0 bases, and 6 bases stayed unmatched. DNA of the CDR3: TGTGCCAGCAGCTTCGTCCGCGGGAGGGGCTCCTACAATGAGCAGTTCTTC. It translates to CASSFVRGRGSYNEQFF.

This clonotype was found a few times. This chain links TRBV3-1 with TRBJ2-3; 7 nucleotides line up with TRBD2. The V gene's germline CDR1 is LGHDT and CDR2 YNNKEL (reference sequence). The junction had 6 bases not matched to a gene; V was cut back by 1 base and J by 5 bases. The CDR3 is 15 amino acids. The CDR3 region has the DNA TGTGCCAGCAGCCAAGTGCTAGCGGCACAAGATACGCAGTATTTT. This gives the protein CASSQVLAAQDTQYF.

In its sample, this clonotype was seen a few times. The chain carries TRBV4-3 and TRBJ2-7, with 9 bases that match TRBD1. V shed 3 bases and J 4 bases; nucleotides not matched to a gene: 7. This CDR3 is built from 15 residues. Germline V gene data show CDR1 as LGHNA and CDR2 as YSLEER. The CDR3 spells CASSHTGTGRYEQYF. Here the CDR3 DNA reads TGCGCCAGCAGCCACACCGGGACAGGGAGGTACGAGCAGTACTTC.

This clonotype was counted a few times. This chain uses TRBV12-3 or TRBV12-4 with TRBJ2-7; the match to TRBD2 covers 8 bases. This CDR3 has 13 residues. Trimming cost V 5 bases and J 6 bases; bases outside gene matches: 6. Here the CDR3 reads CASSRTSFREQYF. In nucleotides, the CDR3 is TGTGCCAGCAGTCGGACTAGCTTTCGCGAGCAGTACTTC.

This clonotype turned up a few times. The genes are TRBV5-6 and TRBJ1-1; unclear D gene. V lost 0 bases, J lost 7 bases, and 10 bases lay in between. The CDR3 extends over 13 amino acids. Germline CDR1 is SGHDT and CDR2 is YYEEEE. Here the CDR3 DNA reads TGTGCCAGCAGCTTGGGTCGTCTAGGTGAAGCTTTCTTT. Translating gives CASSLGRLGEAFF.

DNA for the CDR3: TGTGCCAGCAGCATAATCGGAACGGAGTTCTTC. It encodes CASSIIGTEFF. The rearrangement uses TRBV7-9 and TRBJ2-1, with D uncertain. Trimming pared 5 bases from V and 14 bases from J, leaving 13 bases between. Germline CDR1 SEHNR, CDR2 FQNEAQ (reference sequence). The CDR3 loop spans 11 amino acids. The variable domain in full, completed from reference TRBV7-9 and TRBJ2-1, reads DTGVSQNPRHKITKRGQNVTFRCDPISEHNRLYWYRQTLGQGPEFLTYFQNEAQLEKSRLLSDRFSAERPKGSFSTLEIQRTEQGDSAMYLCASSIIGTEFFGPGTRLTVL.